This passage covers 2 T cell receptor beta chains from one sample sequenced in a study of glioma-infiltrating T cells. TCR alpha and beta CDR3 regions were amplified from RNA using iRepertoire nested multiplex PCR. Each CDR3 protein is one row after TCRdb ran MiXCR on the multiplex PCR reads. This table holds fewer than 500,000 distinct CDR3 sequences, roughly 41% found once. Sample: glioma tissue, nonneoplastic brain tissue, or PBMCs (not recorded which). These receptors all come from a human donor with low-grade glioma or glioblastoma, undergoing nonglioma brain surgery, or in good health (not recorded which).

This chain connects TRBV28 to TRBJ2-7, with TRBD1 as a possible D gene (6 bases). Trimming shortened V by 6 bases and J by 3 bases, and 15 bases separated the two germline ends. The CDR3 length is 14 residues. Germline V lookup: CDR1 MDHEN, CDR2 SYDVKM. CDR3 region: CASRVTGVIYEQYF. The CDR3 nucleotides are TGTGCCAGCAGAGTGACAGGAGTCATCTACGAGCAGTACTTC.

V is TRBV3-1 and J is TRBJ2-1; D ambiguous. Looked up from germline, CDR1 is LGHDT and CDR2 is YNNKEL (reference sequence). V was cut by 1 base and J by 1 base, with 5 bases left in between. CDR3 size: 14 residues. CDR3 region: CASSQGLSYNEQFF. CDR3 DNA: TGTGCCAGCAGCCAAGGACTGTCCTACAATGAGCAGTTCTTC.